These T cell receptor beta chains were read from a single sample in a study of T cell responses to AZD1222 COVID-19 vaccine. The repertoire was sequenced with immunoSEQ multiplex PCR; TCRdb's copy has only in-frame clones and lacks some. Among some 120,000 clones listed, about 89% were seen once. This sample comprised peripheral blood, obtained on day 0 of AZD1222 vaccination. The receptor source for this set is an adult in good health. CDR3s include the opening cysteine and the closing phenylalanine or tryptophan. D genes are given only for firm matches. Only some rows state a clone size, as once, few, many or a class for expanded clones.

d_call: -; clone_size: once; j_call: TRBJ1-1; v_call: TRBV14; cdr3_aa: CASSPLGSNTEAFF; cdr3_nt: TGTGCCAGCAGCCCCCTGGGATCGAACACTGAAGCTTTCTTT
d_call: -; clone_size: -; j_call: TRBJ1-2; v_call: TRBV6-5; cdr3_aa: CASRETANYGYTF; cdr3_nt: TGTGCCAGCAGGGAGACAGCTAACTATGGCTACACCTTC
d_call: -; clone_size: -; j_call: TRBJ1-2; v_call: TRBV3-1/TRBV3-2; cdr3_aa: CASSQVGHYGYTF; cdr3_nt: TGTGCCAGCAGCCAGGTGGGACACTATGGCTACACCTTC
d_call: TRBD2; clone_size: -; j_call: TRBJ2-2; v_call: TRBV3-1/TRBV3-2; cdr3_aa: CASSLWRGGTGELFF; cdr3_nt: TGTGCCAGCAGTCTCTGGCGGGGGGGCACCGGGGAGCTGTTTTTT
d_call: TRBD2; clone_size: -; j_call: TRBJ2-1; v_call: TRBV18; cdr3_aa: CASSPASGENEQFF; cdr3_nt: TGTGCCAGCTCACCGGCTAGCGGGGAGAATGAGCAGTTCTTC
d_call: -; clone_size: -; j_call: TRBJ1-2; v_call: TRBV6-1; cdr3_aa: CASSDPQGIYGYTF; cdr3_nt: TGTGCCAGCAGTGACCCGCAGGGGATCTATGGCTACACCTTC
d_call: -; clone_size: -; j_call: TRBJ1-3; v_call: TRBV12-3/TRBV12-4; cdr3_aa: CASSIPGNTIYF; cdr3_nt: TGTGCCAGCAGCATACCTGGAAACACCATATATTTT
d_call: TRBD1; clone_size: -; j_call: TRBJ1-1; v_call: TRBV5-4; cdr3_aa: CASSIDRVAEAFF; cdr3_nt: TGTGCCAGCAGCATAGACAGGGTCGCTGAAGCTTTCTTT
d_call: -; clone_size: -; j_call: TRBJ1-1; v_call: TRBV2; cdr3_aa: CASSRSASNTEAFF; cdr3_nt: TGTGCCAGCAGTCGGTCAGCTTCGAACACTGAAGCTTTCTTT
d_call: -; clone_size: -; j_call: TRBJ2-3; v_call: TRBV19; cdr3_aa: CASISQGTDTQYF; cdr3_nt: TGTGCCAGTATCAGCCAGGGCACAGATACGCAGTATTTT
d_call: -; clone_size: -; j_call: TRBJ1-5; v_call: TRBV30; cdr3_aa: CAWSGGGSQPQHF; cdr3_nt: TGTGCCTGGAGTGGGGGGGGTTCCCAGCCCCAGCATTTT
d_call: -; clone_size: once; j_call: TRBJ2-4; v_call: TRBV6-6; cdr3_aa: CASKVGAKNIQYF; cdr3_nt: TGTGCCAGCAAAGTGGGAGCCAAAAACATTCAGTACTTC
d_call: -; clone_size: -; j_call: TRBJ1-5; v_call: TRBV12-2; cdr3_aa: CASRSPKPGDQPQHF; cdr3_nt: TGTGCAAGTCGCTCTCCGAAACCAGGGGACCAGCCCCAGCATTTT
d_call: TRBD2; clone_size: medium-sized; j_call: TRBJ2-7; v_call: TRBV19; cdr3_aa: CASSIGGLAGAYEQYF; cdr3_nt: TGTGCCAGTAGTATCGGGGGACTAGCGGGAGCCTACGAGCAGTACTTC
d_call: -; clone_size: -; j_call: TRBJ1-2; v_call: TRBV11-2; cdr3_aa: CASSLGANYGYTF; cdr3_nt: TGTGCCAGCAGCTTAGGAGCTAACTATGGCTACACCTTC
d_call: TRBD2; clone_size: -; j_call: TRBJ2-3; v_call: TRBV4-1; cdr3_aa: CASSLLAGGGTDTQYF; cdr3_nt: TGCGCCAGCAGCCTCCTAGCGGGAGGGGGGACAGATACGCAGTATTTT